The 30 T cell receptor beta chains below all came from one sample that was sequenced in a study of Tregs in tolerant kidney transplant recipients. Method: immunoSEQ multiplex PCR; TCRdb's copy keeps in-frame clones and lacks some. The data hold around 120,000 clones, with almost 95% observed a single time. Sequencing was carried out using CD4+ T cells from blood. The receptors come from a human donor in good health.

The chain combines TRBV10-2 with TRBJ2-2; D not certain. The CDR3 spans 12 residues. The germline CDR1 and CDR2 sequences are WSHSY and SAAADI. The V end was cut by 3 bases, the J end by 6 bases, with 5 bases between. The DNA of the CDR3 is TGCGCCAGCAGTGATGTGGCCGGGGAGCTGTTTTTT. Translating it yields CASSDVAGELFF.

Details on this clone: Other DNA sequences from this sample encode an identical CDR3 as well. The chain combines TRBV5-1 with TRBJ2-1, with TRBD2 matching over 11 bases. CDR1 is SGHRS, CDR2 YFSETQ, per germline. The V and J ends lost 0 bases and 4 bases, in that order; junction bases with no gene match: 3. This CDR3 is 16 amino acids long. For the CDR3, the DNA is TGCGCCAGCAGCTTGGCCGGGACTAGCGGATACAATGAGCAGTTCTTC. Amino acid sequence: CASSLAGTSGYNEQFF.

The V and J genes are TRBV5-1 and TRBJ2-1; 10 bases match TRBD1. With 1 base clipped from V and 8 bases from J, the junction kept 6 bases outside the gene matches. Germline loops: CDR1 SGHRS, CDR2 YFSETQ. This CDR3 comprises 15 residues. The CDR3 reads CASSLPGQGIDEQFF. The CDR3 nucleotides read TGCGCCAGCAGCTTGCCGGGACAGGGGATTGATGAGCAGTTCTTC.

CDR3 sequence reads: CASSVGLTDTQYF. In DNA form, the CDR3 reads TGTGCCAGCAGCGTAGGACTGACAGATACGCAGTATTTT. This chain joins TRBV7-9 and TRBJ2-3, with D possibly being TRBD2 (5 bases). Trimming took off 5 bases at V and 3 bases at J, with 9 bases between the two ends. This CDR3 comprises 13 residues. In germline, CDR1 is SEHNR, CDR2 FQNEAQ (reference sequence).

This clone is a singleton in its sample. This chain joins TRBV6-4 and TRBJ1-2, with TRBD1 identical over 8 bases. CDR1 and CDR2 from the germline V gene are MRHNA and SNTAGT. Trimming removed 6 bases from V and 7 bases from J; junction bases left unmatched: 7. This CDR3 contains 13 residues. The CDR3 coding sequence is TGTGCCAGCAGGGATACAGGGGGGTCTGGCTACACCTTC. Translated: CASRDTGGSGYTF.

This chain links TRBV19 with TRBJ1-5; the D gene is possibly TRBD1 (5 bases). This CDR3 contains 14 residues. Germline CDR1 is LNHDA and CDR2 is SQIVND (reference sequence). Trimming pared 6 bases from V and 3 bases from J, leaving 12 bases between. The CDR3 DNA reads as TGTGCCAGTAGGCGAGGGGACTACAATCAGCCCCAGCATTTT. Its protein product is CASRRGDYNQPQHF.

The chain is built from TRBV7-9 and TRBJ1-1; D gene uncertain. This CDR3 spans 15 amino acids. With 5 bases removed from V and 2 bases from J, the gap between germline ends came to 15 bases. Germline V gives CDR1 SEHNR, CDR2 FQNEAQ (reference sequence). CDR3 in amino acids: CASSPGSTDNTEAFF. The CDR3 DNA follows: TGTGCCAGCAGCCCCGGGTCGACGGACAACACTGAAGCTTTCTTT.

The chain combines TRBV14 with TRBJ1-1; the match to TRBD1 covers 9 bases. This CDR3 comprises 14 residues. The V and J ends lost 4 bases and 3 bases, in that order; junction bases with no gene match: 3. CDR1 SGHDN and CDR2 FVKESK come from the germline V gene. The chain's CDR3 is CASSPGTGYTEAFF. CDR3 in DNA: TGTGCCAGCAGCCCGGGGACAGGGTACACTGAAGCTTTCTTT.

V gene TRBV6-1 combines with J gene TRBJ1-4; 10 nucleotides agree with TRBD1. J gave up 8 bases and V 6 bases, and 9 bases lay outside the gene matches. The CDR3 spans 15 residues. CDR1 is MNHNS, CDR2 SASEGT, per germline. This CDR3 reads CASSLSGTGDEKLFF. The CDR3 nucleotides are TGTGCCAGCAGCTTATCCGGGACAGGGGACGAAAAACTGTTTTTT.

In its sample, this clone was seen once. This sequence joins TRBV6-1 and TRBJ2-1; TRBD1 agrees at 8 bases. CDR1 is MNHNS, CDR2 SASEGT, per germline. The J segment lost 12 bases and the V segment lost 5 bases, leaving 9 bases of the junction unmatched. This CDR3 has 13 amino acids. In DNA, the CDR3 is TGTGCCAGCAGTCCACTGGACAGGGTGGGGCAGTTCTTC. It encodes CASSPLDRVGQFF.

The V and J genes are TRBV5-1 and TRBJ1-1; 7 bases map to TRBD1. Germline trimming cut 2 bases from V and 0 bases from J; bases unmatched to any gene: 1. Germline V gene lookup returns CDR1 SGHRS and CDR2 YFSETQ. This CDR3 is built from 14 residues. The chain's CDR3 is CASSLDRVNTEAFF. The CDR3 coding sequence is TGCGCCAGCAGCTTAGACAGGGTGAACACTGAAGCTTTCTTT.

The chain recombines TRBV10-3 with TRBJ1-2; 10 bases are a match to TRBD1. This CDR3 is 19 amino acids long. CDR1 is ENHRY, CDR2 SYGVKD, per germline. V lost 2 bases and J lost 8; bases outside the gene matches: 20. DNA for the CDR3: TGTGCCATCAGTGAGCCAACTCGCTGGGACAGGGGAGGGTTGAACGGCTACACCTTC. Translated, it gives CAISEPTRWDRGGLNGYTF.

The rearrangement uses TRBV5-1 and TRBJ1-5, with 7 nucleotides matching TRBD1. The CDR3 loop spans 14 amino acids. CDR1 and CDR2 from the germline V gene are SGHRS and YFSETQ. Trimming removed 2 bases from V and 9 bases from J; junction bases left unmatched: 8. CDR3 region: CASSLTTGIRPQHF. The CDR3 DNA reads TGCGCCAGCAGCTTAACGACAGGGATACGGCCCCAGCATTTT.

This clone was seen just once. V gene TRBV18 combines with J gene TRBJ1-5; TRBD1 is a possible D gene (6 bases). The V gene's germline CDR1 is KGHSH and CDR2 LQKENI. The CDR3 has 15 residues. V was shortened by 2 bases and J by 4 bases, with 12 bases between the two germline ends. The CDR3 DNA follows: TGTGCCAGCTCACCAACCGGGACAAAGAATCAGCCCCAGCATTTT. Protein product: CASSPTGTKNQPQHF.

This clone was found once. The chain has TRBV7-9 and TRBJ2-7; a possible D gene is TRBD1 (5 bases). The germline CDR1 and CDR2 sequences are SEHNR and FQNEAQ (reference sequence). The CDR3 loop spans 14 amino acids. Between the trimmed V and J ends, which lost 2 bases and 0 bases, there was a span of 8 bases. The CDR3 DNA sequence: TGTGCCAGCAGCTTACAACAGGACTCCTACGAGCAGTACTTC. Amino acid sequence: CASSLQQDSYEQYF.

The chain carries TRBV4-1 and TRBJ1-2; D remains ambiguous. CDR1 and CDR2 (germline): MGHRA, YSYEKL. CDR3 size: 12 residues. Trimming left V 0 bases short and J 12 bases short, with 11 bases between. The CDR3 region has the DNA TGCGCCAGCAGCCAAGACGGAAGGATACACACCTTC. Its translation: CASSQDGRIHTF.

In this sample, this clone turned up once. J is TRBJ2-3 and V is TRBV15; perhaps TRBD2 as D (5 bases). CDR3 length: 14 residues. Per germline, CDR1 LNHNV and CDR2 YYDKDF (reference sequence). Trimming removed 6 bases from V and 2 bases from J, with 12 bases in between. DNA of the CDR3: TGTGCCACCAGTAACCGGGGTATCACAGATACGCAGTATTTT. This codes for CATSNRGITDTQYF. The complete variable domain, with remaining parts taken from reference TRBV15 and TRBJ2-3, reads DAMVIQNPRYQVTQFGKPVTLSCSQTLNHNVMYWYQQKSSQAPKLLFHYYDKDFNNEADTPDNFQSRRPNTSFCFLDIRSPGLGDTAMYLCATSNRGITDTQYFGPGTRLTVL.

This clone was seen only once. V usage is TRBV7-6 and J usage is TRBJ1-1, with a possible D match to TRBD1 (6 bases). In germline, CDR1 is SGHVS, CDR2 FNYEAQ. CDR3 size: 14 residues. The V and J ends lost 5 bases and 4 bases respectively, with 14 bases between them. The CDR3 loop reads CASSPQGRGTEAFF. Written as DNA, the CDR3 is TGTGCCAGCAGCCCCCAGGGGAGGGGCACTGAAGCTTTCTTT.

This sequence joins TRBV2 and TRBJ2-7, with D maybe TRBD1 (6 bases). Germline values: CDR1 SNHLY, CDR2 FYNNEI. Trimming left V 4 bases short and J 6 bases short, with 7 bases between. The CDR3 is 11 residues long. CDR3 sequence (DNA): TGTGCCAGCAGTGTCAGGGGCGAGCAGTACTTC. Translating gives CASSVRGEQYF. The entire variable domain, with the rest obtained from reference TRBV2 and TRBJ2-7, is as follows: EPEVTQTPSHQVTQMGQEVILRCVPISNHLYFYWYRQILGQKVEFLVSFYNNEISEKSEIFDDQFSVERPDGSNFTLKIRSTKLEDSAMYFCASSVRGEQYFGPGTRLTVT.

This clone was seen just once. The genes are TRBV10-1 and TRBJ2-7; the match to TRBD1 covers 9 bases. The J segment lost 3 bases and the V segment lost 5 bases, leaving 5 bases of the junction unmatched. The germline V gene has CDR1 WNHNN and CDR2 SYGVQD (reference sequence). This CDR3 comprises 14 residues. CDR3 sequence: CASSKGQGIYEQYF. The CDR3 coding sequence is TGCGCCAGCAGTAAAGGACAGGGGATCTACGAGCAGTACTTC.

The chain couples TRBV23-1 to TRBJ2-5; D is unclear. TRBV23-1 is assigned to the ORF class and has an uncertain function. Trimming took off 0 bases at V and 4 bases at J, with 12 bases between the two ends. The CDR3 has 15 amino acids. The CDR3 DNA reads TGCGCCAGCAGTCAATCTTTTCCCAGATCAGAGACCCAGTACTTC. This gives the protein CASSQSFPRSETQYF.

The chain links TRBV19 to TRBJ2-1; possible D gene TRBD1, 5 bases. In germline, CDR1 is LNHDA, CDR2 SQIVND (reference sequence). Trimming left V 7 bases short and J 0 bases short, with 10 bases between. The CDR3 contains 14 residues. CDR3: CASIRGSSYNEQFF. CDR3 coding DNA: TGTGCCAGTATAAGGGGTAGCTCCTACAATGAGCAGTTCTTC. Variable domain in full (rest from reference TRBV19 and TRBJ2-1): DGGITQSPKYLFRKEGQNVTLSCEQNLNHDAMYWYRQDPGQGLRLIYYSQIVNDFQKGDIAEGYSVSREKKESFPLTVTSAQKNPTAFYLCASIRGSSYNEQFFGPGTRLTVL.

The chain links TRBV6-6 to TRBJ2-5; D unclear. Trimming shortened V by 0 bases and J by 5 bases, and 10 bases separated the two germline ends. Germline assignment: CDR1 MNHNY and CDR2 SVGAGI (reference sequence). The CDR3 is made up of 14 amino acids. In nucleotides, the CDR3 is TGTGCCAGCAGTTACTCAGGGAAGAGGGAGACCCAGTACTTC. It is translated as CASSYSGKRETQYF.

This sequence joins TRBV4-2 and TRBJ2-1; D may be TRBD1 (6 bases). This CDR3 comprises 15 residues. The V end was cut by 0 bases, the J end by 0 bases, with 6 bases between. The germline gives CDR1 LGHNA, CDR2 YNFKEQ. CDR3 DNA sequence: TGTGCCAGCAGCCAAGAAGGGGGCTCCTACAATGAGCAGTTCTTC. Translating it yields CASSQEGGSYNEQFF.

The chain combines TRBV19 with TRBJ2-1; 10 nucleotides match TRBD2. This CDR3 has 17 amino acids. Germline CDR1 LNHDA, CDR2 SQIVND (reference sequence). After removal of 7 bases from V and 7 bases from J, the junction contained 16 bases not matched to a gene. CDR3 in amino acids: CASNDPSAGGPGNEQFF. The CDR3 bases are TGTGCCAGTAATGATCCCTCAGCGGGGGGGCCGGGAAATGAGCAGTTCTTC.

V and J are TRBV7-2 and TRBJ1-5; D perhaps matches TRBD1 (6 bases). V lost 4 bases, J lost 10 bases, and 14 bases lay in between. This CDR3 has 13 residues. Germline assignment: CDR1 SGHTA and CDR2 FQGNSA. The CDR3 DNA reads as TGTGCCAGCAGCTCCAACCGGGGGGCTCCCCAGCATTTT. Its translation is CASSSNRGAPQHF.

This clone was counted once. The CDR3 is CASSSGTVLNEQFF. The DNA of the CDR3 is TGTGCCAGCAGTTCCGGGACAGTTTTAAATGAGCAGTTCTTC. The chain is built from TRBV6-1 and TRBJ2-1; 7 nucleotides match TRBD1. This CDR3 comprises 14 residues. Germline CDR1 MNHNS, CDR2 SASEGT. Trimming at V came to 5 bases and at J to 7 bases, leaving 8 bases not matched to a gene.

The V gene is TRBV25-1, the J gene TRBJ2-5; D is unresolved. Trimming pared 1 base from V and 5 bases from J, leaving 2 bases between. The CDR3 extends over 11 amino acids. Germline CDR1 MGHDK, CDR2 SYGVNS. CDR3 sequence (DNA): TGTGCCAGCAGTGAATGGGAGACCCAGTACTTC. Protein product: CASSEWETQYF.

The chain combines TRBV7-2 with TRBJ2-3; D uncertain. Germline assignment: CDR1 SGHTA and CDR2 FQGNSA. There are 13 residues in the CDR3. The V gene lost 1 base and the J gene lost 6 bases, with 8 bases spanning the gap. The CDR3 spells CASSLGKADTQYF. Written as DNA, the CDR3 is TGTGCCAGCAGCTTAGGTAAAGCGGATACGCAGTATTTT.

The chain recombines TRBV7-9 with TRBJ2-3; 9 bases agree with TRBD1. This CDR3 is built from 16 residues. Germline-derived CDR1 and CDR2 are SEHNR and FQNEAQ (reference sequence). The V segment lost 2 bases and the J segment 4 bases; nucleotides outside the gene matches: 7. This CDR3 is CASSLSGTGQSDTQYF. DNA for the CDR3: TGTGCCAGCAGCTTAAGCGGGACAGGGCAGTCAGATACGCAGTATTTT.